The sequence of this TCR beta chain was determined in a study of T cell changes during pregnancy in multiple sclerosis (dated by TCRdb to about 2019). Regarding the research as a whole: Changes in the T cell repertoire over the course of pregnancy were examined in this study in women with multiple sclerosis.

For this clone: What antigen it recognizes has not been identified. The record has no base qualities; no much larger clone is one base away.

The method behind the library was the immunoSEQ multiplex PCR assay. Sourced from immuneACCESS, this table was stored by TCRdb with only in-frame sequences that have V and J called. A share of the clones is absent; for the studies checked, an unresolved V gene accounts for under half, and the remainder has no known explanation. The sample contains around 52,000 clones, around 92% of them found a single time. The ten largest clones take up around 0.16% of the sample. The CDR3 spans 19 residues, from the cysteine through the phenylalanine. The sequence is cut down to CDR3 DNA, 57 bases in frame from base 1. Clipping removes 3 bases from V and 0 bases from J, with 11 as the unmatched junction base count. CDR1 and CDR2 were assigned from the germline V gene as MGHRA and YSYEKL.

This receptor was taken from a female donor in good health, enrolled as a control in a pregnancy study. Recombination joined TRBV4-1 with TRBJ1-4, with TRBD1 matching 9 junction bases. Specimen: CD4+ T cells from peripheral blood mononuclear cells, collected after pregnancy. CDR3 sequence: CASSHPGTGTLATNEKLFF. The DNA reads TGCGCCAGCAGCCACCCCGGGACAGGGACCCTTGCAACTAATGAAAAACTGTTTTTT.